Here is one T cell receptor beta chain with its context. Its antigen is unknown. The data are from a study of OX40 agonist ivuxolimab in advanced cancers. Study context: Patients received ivuxolimab, an intravenous treatment, every 2 weeks at 0.01 to 10 mg/kg.

Libraries were prepared by immunoSEQ multiplex PCR; TCRdb keeps only in-frame clonotypes and omits some of them. The sample has tens of thousands of clones; approximately 95% are singletons. Autoimmune disease history or systemic immunosuppression barred patients. Sampling of blood occurred at baseline, cycle 4 day 1, and cycle 7 day 1. The CDR3 length is 14 residues. From germline, CDR1 is SGHTA and CDR2 FQGNSA. With 5 bases removed from V and 5 bases from J, the gap between germline ends came to 16 bases. Notes on the study in general: Antigen targets of the expanded peripheral T cells went undetermined.

The rearrangement joins TRBV7-2 to TRBJ2-7, with D perhaps given as TRBD1 or TRBD2 (5 bases each). This receptor was taken from an adult with an advanced solid tumor such as melanoma, head and neck, liver or kidney cancer. Sample: CD4+ or CD8+ T cells sorted from blood, taken in a trial of the OX40 agonist ivuxolimab. In DNA, the CDR3 is TGTGCCAGCAGCCCACGGTACGGGGCCAACGAGCAGTACTTC. It translates to CASSPRYGANEQYF.